These 2 T cell receptor beta chains share one sample of origin, sequenced in a study of fetal regulatory T cell absence and autoimmunity. Generated by immunoSEQ multiplex PCR, the TCRdb table keeps only in-frame clones and is missing some. The sample has about 95,000 clones; more than 70% are singletons. Input material: pancreas tissue. The receptors come from a male donor with IPEX syndrome.

The chain links TRBV7-8 to TRBJ1-4; 7 bases are a match to TRBD1. This CDR3 contains 14 residues. Germline V CDR1 and CDR2: SGHVS, FQNEAQ. V gave up 5 bases and J gave up 6 bases; unmatched junction bases: 6. CDR3 coding DNA: TGTGCCAGCAGCCTCGACAGGGTTCATGAAAAACTGTTTTTT. Its translation is CASSLDRVHEKLFF.

This clone was detected only once. The CDR3 here is CSGAGIMNTEAFF. The CDR3 bases are TGCAGCGGAGCCGGGATCATGAACACTGAAGCTTTCTTT. The V and J genes are TRBV29-1 and TRBJ1-1; D is unresolved. V lost 7 bases, J lost 0 bases, and 12 bases lay in between. CDR1 SQVTM and CDR2 ANQGSEA come from the germline V gene. The CDR3 is made up of 13 amino acids.